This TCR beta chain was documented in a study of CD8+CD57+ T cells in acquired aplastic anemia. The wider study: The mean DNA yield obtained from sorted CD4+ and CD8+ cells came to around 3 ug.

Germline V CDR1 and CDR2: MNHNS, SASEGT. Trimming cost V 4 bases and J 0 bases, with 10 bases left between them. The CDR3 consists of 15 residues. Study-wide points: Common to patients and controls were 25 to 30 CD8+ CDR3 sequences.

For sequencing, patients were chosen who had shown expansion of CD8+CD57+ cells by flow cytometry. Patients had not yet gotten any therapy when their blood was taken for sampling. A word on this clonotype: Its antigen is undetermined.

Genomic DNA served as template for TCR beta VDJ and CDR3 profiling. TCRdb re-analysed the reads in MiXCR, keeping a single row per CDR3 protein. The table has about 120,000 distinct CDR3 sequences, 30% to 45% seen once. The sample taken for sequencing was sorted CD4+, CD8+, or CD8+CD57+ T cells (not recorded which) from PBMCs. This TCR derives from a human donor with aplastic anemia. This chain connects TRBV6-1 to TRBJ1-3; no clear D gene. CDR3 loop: CASSGNGISGNTIYF. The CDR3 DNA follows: TGTGCCAGCAGTGGTAATGGGATCTCTGGAAACACCATATATTTT.